This T cell receptor beta chain was recorded in a study of PD-1 blockade in classical Hodgkin lymphoma (dated by TCRdb to about 2020). Broadly, across the study: Nivolumab dosing was 3 mg/kg intravenously every 2 weeks, continuing until either disease progression or unacceptable toxicity. The study used TCR beta sequencing and CyTOF to define a peripheral blood immune signature of response to PD-1 blockade in classical Hodgkin lymphoma. What the work shows at the level of the full study, not this receptor alone: Diversity was lower in patients who began nivolumab less than 1 year after ASCT, so these patients were left out of later analyses to avoid confounding by immune reconstitution. CD4+ but not CD8+ TCR diversity rose significantly by C4D1 (p=0.0027 vs p=0.16), most apparent in complete responders (p=0.02). Trial patients achieving complete response had baseline diversity similar to newly diagnosed patients, whereas partial responders and progressors had significantly lower diversity. Newly diagnosed patients were reported to have lower baseline TCR diversity than healthy donors, and relapsed/refractory patients were reported to have lower baseline TCR diversity still. The study covered only a single clinical trial cohort, and the causes of the repertoire differences, possibly disease activity or prior therapy, were still not defined.

About this clone: Its antigen is currently not known. No much larger clonotype is one base removed from it; base qualities were not supplied.

The label giving this sample's time point can be read as: cycle 2 day 1 (C2D1) of nivolumab. Every trial patient had relapsed after autologous stem cell transplantation, and cohorts A, B and C differed in prior brentuximab vedotin exposure. The trial cohort included 56 patients with relapsed/refractory classical Hodgkin lymphoma, and each patient had a best overall response of complete response, partial response or progressive disease. In the multi-cohort phase II CheckMate 205 trial, trial patients received single-agent nivolumab. An independent review committee assessed best overall response by applying the 2007 International Working Group response criteria. Trial PBMCs were collected immediately before nivolumab initiation (C1D1) and during therapy at cycle 2 day 1 and cycle 4 day 1. Peripheral blood was collected in 8 mL Vacutainer Cell Preparation Tubes, from which PBMCs were isolated by centrifugation and then cryopreserved.

The Qiagen DNeasy kit was used to extract genomic DNA both from unsorted PBMCs and from the negatively selected CD4+ and CD8+ fractions. Using primers that anneal to V and J segments, immunoSEQ multiplex PCR amplified the TCR beta CDR3 regions. A synthetic immune receptor repertoire was used to minimize amplification bias, and remaining bias was computationally removed after sequencing. The study's own analysis went as follows. Custom Python scripts were used to quantify repertoire diversity as the Shannon entropy index. Unsorted, CD4+ and CD8+ repertoires were analyzed separately, except for combined analyses in which CD4+ and CD8+ sequences were merged in silico. Clonal expansion was defined as a frequency increase of at least 2-fold after treatment compared with C1D1, and clones undetected at baseline were assigned a pseudocount of 0.5. Singleton clones were defined as clones with 0 or 1 copy at C1D1, and non-singleton clones were defined as clones with 2 or more copies. Clones expanded in unsorted samples were assigned a CD4+, CD8+ or unknown annotation through matching of protein sequences in sorted samples from the same patient. Diversity changes from C1D1 to C4D1 were tested in paired samples using Wilcoxon tests. The immuneACCESS repertoire file appears here via TCRdb, limited to in-frame rearrangements. These files lack a portion of the clones; in checked studies, under half of the deficit traces to unresolved V genes, and the cause of the others is not known. The DNA was the basis for D and trimming; V, J and clone size are from that table. The sample includes around 99,000 clones, with roughly 76% observed a single time. Clones ranked in the top ten supply about 16% of the sample.

The specimen comprised peripheral blood mononuclear cells (PBMCs), sampled before the second cycle of nivolumab. The source is a human donor with classical Hodgkin lymphoma.

The CDR3 region: CASSVDLAGGGRNTQYF. Here is the DNA: TGTGCCAGCAGCGTAGATCTAGCGGGAGGGGGGCGAAATACGCAGTATTTT. Recombination joined TRBV9 with TRBJ2-3; TRBD2 lines up with 12 middle nucleotides. Germline trimming amounts to 0 bases on V and 7 bases on J, with 9 as the count of junction bases outside the gene matches. Including the terminal cysteine and phenylalanine, the CDR3 comprises 17 residues. The retained sequence is limited to the CDR3, 51 bases, with the frame set at the first base. CDR1 and CDR2 are drawn from the germline V gene: SGDLS, YYNGEE.